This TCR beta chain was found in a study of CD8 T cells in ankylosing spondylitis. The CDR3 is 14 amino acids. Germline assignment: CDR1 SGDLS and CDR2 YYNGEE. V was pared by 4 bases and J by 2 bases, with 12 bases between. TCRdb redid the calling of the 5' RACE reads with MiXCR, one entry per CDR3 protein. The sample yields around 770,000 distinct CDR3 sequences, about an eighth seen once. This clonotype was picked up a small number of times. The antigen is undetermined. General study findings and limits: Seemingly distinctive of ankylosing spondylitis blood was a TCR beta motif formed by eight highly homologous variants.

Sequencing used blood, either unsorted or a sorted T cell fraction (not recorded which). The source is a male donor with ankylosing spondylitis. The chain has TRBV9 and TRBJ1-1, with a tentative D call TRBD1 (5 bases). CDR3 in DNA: TGTGCCAGCAGCCCCGGGACCCGAAACACTGAAGCTTTCTTT. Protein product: CASSPGTRNTEAFF.